This TCR beta chain was captured by sequencing in a study of T cell responses to AZD1222 COVID-19 vaccine. General study points: Close to half of spike-specific TCRs reportedly recognize unmutated variant regions. Only six individuals given AZD1222 were seropositive at baseline.

Points on this clone: Antigen specificity is unknown.

Measured with immunoSEQ multiplex PCR; TCRdb has only the in-frame clones, and not every one. The data contain approximately 200,000 clones, approximately 89% of them singletons. Here the sequenced sample was peripheral blood, taken 28 days after the second AZD1222 dose. This receptor was identified in an adult who received the AZD1222 COVID-19 vaccine.

The CDR3 here is CASSFRGTENEKLFF. Written as DNA, the CDR3 is TGTGCCAGCAGTTTTAGAGGGACAGAGAATGAAAAACTGTTTTTT. V usage is TRBV6-6 and J usage is TRBJ1-4; 7 nucleotides line up with TRBD1. Germline CDR1 reads MNHNY; CDR2 reads SVGAGI (reference sequence). Trimming cost V 4 bases and J 5 bases; bases outside gene matches: 7. CDR3 size: 15 residues.